The 3 T cell receptor beta chains presented below share a single source sample, sequenced in a study of blood T cell repertoires in COVID-19. TCRdb's copy holds only in-frame clones and misses some; the assay was immunoSEQ multiplex PCR. The table records 78,000 or so clones, over 75% of them present only once. The sequencing input was peripheral blood. These receptors originate from a man older than 75 with acute or convalescent COVID-19.

This clone was counted a single time. This chain connects TRBV3-1 (or the pseudogene TRBV3-2) to TRBJ2-5; the D gene is possibly TRBD2 (5 bases). V dropped 0 bases and J dropped 7 bases, with 18 bases sitting between them. Germline lookup yields CDR1 LGHDT and CDR2 YNNKEL (reference sequence). CDR3 size: 16 residues. The CDR3 loop reads CASSQDGGPGSRTQYF. The CDR3 DNA is TGTGCCAGCAGCCAAGATGGCGGCCCGGGATCGAGGACCCAGTACTTC.

The chain links TRBV2 to TRBJ2-2; weak D call: TRBD1 (6 bases). Deletions cut 9 bases from V and 3 bases from J, with 11 bases between. Germline lookup yields CDR1 SNHLY and CDR2 FYNNEI. The CDR3 runs 13 residues. The CDR3 region has the DNA TGTGCCAGTACAGGGATAGACACCGGGGAGCTGTTTTTT. Translating gives CASTGIDTGELFF.

The chain uses TRBV11-2 and TRBJ1-5; TRBD1 aligns across 8 bases. CDR3 length equals 16 residues. V trimming: 5 bases; J trimming: 4 bases; junction bases outside the gene matches: 10. Germline V CDR1 and CDR2: SGHAT, FQNNGV. The CDR3 spells CASSPSDRVGNQPQHF. The CDR3 bases are TGTGCCAGCAGCCCCTCGGACAGGGTTGGAAATCAGCCCCAGCATTTT. Using reference TRBV11-2 and TRBJ1-5 for the parts outside the CDR3, the full variable domain is EAGVAQSPRYKIIEKRQSVAFWCNPISGHATLYWYQQILGQGPKLLIQFQNNGVVDDSQLPKDRFSAERLKGVDSTLKIQPAKLEDSAVYLCASSPSDRVGNQPQHFGDGTRLSIL.